This T cell receptor beta chain was recorded in a study of immune evolution from preneoplasia to lung adenocarcinoma (dated by TCRdb to the early 2020s). Background on the whole study: HLA loss of heterozygosity was seen in roughly 7%, 15% and 33% of AIS, MIA and ADC lesions, and in no AAH lesions. Sample size was determined by specimen availability and not by a prior power calculation. TCR sequencing data were obtained from around 51 patients. POLYSOLVER was used to infer Class I HLA alleles from exome data, while LOHHLA was used to detect allele-specific HLA loss. The study profiled immune contexture across lung adenocarcinoma precursors and invasive adenocarcinoma using immune gene expression, TCR sequencing and multiplex immunofluorescence. The immune data were integrated with whole exome sequencing and methylation data from the same cohort of nodules. According to the study, over a hundred samples went through TCR sequencing. The overall cohort was made up of some 49 patients with pulmonary nodules who had surgical resection. Resected precursor lesions (AAH, AIS, MIA) and invasive adenocarcinomas were compared with paired morphologically normal lung tissue.

V and J are trimmed by 0 bases and 7 bases, and the gene matches miss 1 base of the junction. Based on the germline V gene, the CDR1 and CDR2 sequences are MNHEY and SVGAGI. The CDR3 contains 14 residues, cysteine and phenylalanine counted. Only the CDR3 region is kept as DNA, spanning 42 bases read in frame from base 1. Of note for this clone: The antigen it binds to is not known. No per-base quality is available; no much larger clone lies one base away.

The patients had resection in Japan or China between 2014 and 2017. The histologic diagnosis of each case was independently confirmed on H&E slides by two lung cancer pathologists. Macro-dissection after pathologic assessment enriched premalignant or tumor cells for nucleic acid extraction. FFPE tissue was used for DNA isolation with the AllPrep DNA/RNA FFPE Kit. The investigation overall reported the following: Clonality was highest in normal lung, while later-stage lesions appeared to have lower clonality but higher T cell density and diversity. The findings were based on association rather than direct causation, and larger cohorts with long-term follow-up and longitudinal biopsies were deemed needed. Normal lung had the highest top T cell clone frequencies, which appeared to decline progressively from AAH through AIS, MIA and invasive adenocarcinoma. Because all patients were from Japan and China, applicability to Western populations was uncertain. T cell clonality was highest in KRAS-mutant nodules compared with EGFR-mutant or double wild-type lesions.

The immunoSEQ hsTCRbeta Kit was used to sequence TCR beta CDR3 regions from DNA. The published analysis was carried out like this. TCR sequencing data were analysed with the ImmunoSEQ Analyzer. T cell clonality was defined as 1 minus Pielou's evenness computed on productive rearrangements. T cell diversity was measured with the inverse Simpson index on productive templates. T cell density was TCR beta template counts normalized to usable DNA, estimated by amplifying and sequencing housekeeping genes. Two-sided Kruskal-Wallis tests were used to compare TCR metrics across histologic stages. Imported from immuneACCESS, the table was reduced by TCRdb to in-frame sequences with V and J called. These copies leave out some clones; in studies compared against another copy, an unresolved V gene accounts for under half, and the cause of the remainder is not known. From that table come the V and J calls and clone size; the DNA was used to work out D and trimming. For this sample the table gives some 4,000 clones, of which 86% were detected only once. Together, the top ten hold approximately 4.1% of the sample.

This chain joins TRBV6-5 to TRBJ2-2, with TRBD2 identical over 8 junction bases. This receptor was identified in a donor aged 70 or over with lung adenocarcinoma. Sequenced material: FFPE minimally invasive lung adenocarcinoma tissue. According to the study, the label for this sample's cell subset or site signals: micro-invasive lung adenocarcinoma (MIA). The nucleotide sequence reads as follows: TGTGCCAGCAGTTACTCGGGACTAGTCGGGGAGCTGTTTTTT. This yields the protein CASSYSGLVGELFF.